This entry concerns a single T cell receptor beta chain. Assay: immunoSEQ multiplex PCR; the TCRdb copy retains only in-frame clones and omits some. Among 200,000 to 300,000 clones listed, roughly 80% were seen once. These data are taken from a study of blood T cell repertoires in COVID-19. The length of the CDR3 is 15 residues. Trimming took off 5 bases at V and 3 bases at J, with 14 bases between the two ends. Germline CDR1 and CDR2: MDHEN and SYDVKM. The chain joins TRBV28 to TRBJ2-1; D perhaps matches TRBD1 (7 bases). The source material was peripheral blood. The receptor was isolated from a woman of 80 years or more with acute or convalescent COVID-19. CDR3 coding DNA: TGTGCCAGCAGTAAGGGGGGACAGAACTACAATGAGCAGTTCTTC. This codes for CASSKGGQNYNEQFF.